The count of the clone carrying this T cell receptor beta chain is one. The V and J ends lost 3 bases and 6 bases respectively, with 14 bases between them. Germline V CDR1 and CDR2: LNHDA, SQIVND (reference sequence). The CDR3 consists of 14 residues. This entry is derived from a study of blood T cell repertoires in COVID-19. In the original workflow: By means of reference gene primer amplification, nucleated cell counts were estimated. The data were produced by immunoSEQ multiplex PCR, yet TCRdb's version contains in-frame clones alone and is incomplete. V, J and clone size are taken as reported in that table, and D and trimming were inferred from the DNA itself. This repertoire shows around 150,000 clones, about 87% found once; its top ten account for 4% to 4.5%.

The sequenced sample consisted of peripheral blood. The chain employs TRBV19 and TRBJ1-2, with D possibly being TRBD1 (5 bases). This clonotype originated in a middle-aged woman with acute or convalescent COVID-19. The CDR3 loop reads CASSIRTPSNGYTF. The CDR3 coding sequence is TGTGCCAGTAGTATTCGGACACCTTCCAATGGCTACACCTTC.